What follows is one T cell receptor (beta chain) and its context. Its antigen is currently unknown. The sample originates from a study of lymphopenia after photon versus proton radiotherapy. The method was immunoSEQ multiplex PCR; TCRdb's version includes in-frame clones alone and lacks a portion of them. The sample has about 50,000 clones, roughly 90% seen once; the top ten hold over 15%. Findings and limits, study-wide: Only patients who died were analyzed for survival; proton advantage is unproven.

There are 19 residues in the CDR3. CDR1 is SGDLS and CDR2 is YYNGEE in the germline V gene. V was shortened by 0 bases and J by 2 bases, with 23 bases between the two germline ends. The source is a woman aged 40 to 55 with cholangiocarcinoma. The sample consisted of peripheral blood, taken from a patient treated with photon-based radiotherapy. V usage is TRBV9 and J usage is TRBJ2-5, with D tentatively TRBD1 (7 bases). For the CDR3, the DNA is TGTGCCAGCAGCGTAGGAAGGAGGGGACAGTCAGTTAGGCAAGAGACCCAGTACTTC. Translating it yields CASSVGRRGQSVRQETQYF.